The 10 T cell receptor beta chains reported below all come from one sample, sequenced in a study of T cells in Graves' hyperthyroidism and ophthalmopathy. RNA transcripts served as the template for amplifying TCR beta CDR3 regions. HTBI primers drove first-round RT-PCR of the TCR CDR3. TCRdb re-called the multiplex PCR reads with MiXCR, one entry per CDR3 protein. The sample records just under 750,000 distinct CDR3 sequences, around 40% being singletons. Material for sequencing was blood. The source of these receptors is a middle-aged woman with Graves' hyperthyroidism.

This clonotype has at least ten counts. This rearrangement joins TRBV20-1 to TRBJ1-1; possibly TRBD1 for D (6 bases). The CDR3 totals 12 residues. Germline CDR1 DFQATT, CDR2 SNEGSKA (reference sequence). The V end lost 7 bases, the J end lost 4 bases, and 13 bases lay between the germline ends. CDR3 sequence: CSVKGGFTEAFF. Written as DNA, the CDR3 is TGCAGTGTAAAGGGGGGATTCACTGAAGCTTTCTTT.

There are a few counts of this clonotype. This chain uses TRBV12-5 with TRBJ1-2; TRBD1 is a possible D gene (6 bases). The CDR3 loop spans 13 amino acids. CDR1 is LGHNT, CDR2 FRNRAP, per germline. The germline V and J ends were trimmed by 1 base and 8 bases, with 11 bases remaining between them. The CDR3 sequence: CASGLEDRIGYTF. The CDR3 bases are TGTGCTAGTGGTTTGGAAGACAGGATAGGCTACACCTTC.

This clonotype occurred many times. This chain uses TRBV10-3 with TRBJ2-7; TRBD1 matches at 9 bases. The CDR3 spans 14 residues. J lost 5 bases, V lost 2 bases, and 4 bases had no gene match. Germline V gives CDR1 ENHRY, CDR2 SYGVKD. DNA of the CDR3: TGTGCCATCAGTGAGACCACAGGGGGCAACGAGCAGTACTTC. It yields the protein CAISETTGGNEQYF.

DNA for the CDR3: TGTGCCAGCAGATTCAACAGGGCAACCCAAGAGACCCAGTACTTC. It codes for CASRFNRATQETQYF. This chain connects TRBV2 to TRBJ2-5, with a tentative D call TRBD1 (6 bases). The CDR3 runs 15 residues. Between the trimmed V and J ends, which lost 6 bases and 1 base, there was a span of 15 bases. Germline CDR1 SNHLY, CDR2 FYNNEI. The complete variable domain, with remaining parts taken from reference TRBV2 and TRBJ2-5, reads EPEVTQTPSHQVTQMGQEVILRCVPISNHLYFYWYRQILGQKVEFLVSFYNNEISEKSEIFDDQFSVERPDGSNFTLKIRSTKLEDSAMYFCASRFNRATQETQYFGPGTRLLVL.

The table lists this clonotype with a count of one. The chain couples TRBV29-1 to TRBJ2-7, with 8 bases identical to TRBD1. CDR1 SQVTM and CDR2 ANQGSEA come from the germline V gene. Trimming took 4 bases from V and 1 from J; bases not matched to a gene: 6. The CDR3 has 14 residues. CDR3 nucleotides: TGCAGCGTTGGGACCGGGACAGGTTCCTACGAGCAGTACTTC. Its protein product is CSVGTGTGSYEQYF.

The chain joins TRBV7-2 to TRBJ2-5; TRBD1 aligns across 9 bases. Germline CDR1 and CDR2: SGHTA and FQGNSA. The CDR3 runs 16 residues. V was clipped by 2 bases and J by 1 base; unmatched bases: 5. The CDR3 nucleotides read TGTGCCAGCAGCTTACTGACAGGGGGTTTCCAAGAGACCCAGTACTTC. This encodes CASSLLTGGFQETQYF.

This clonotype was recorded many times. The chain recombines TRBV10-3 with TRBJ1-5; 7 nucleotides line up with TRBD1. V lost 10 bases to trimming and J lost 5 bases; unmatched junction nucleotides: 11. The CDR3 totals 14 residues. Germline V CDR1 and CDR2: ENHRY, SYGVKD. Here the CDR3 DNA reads TGTGCCAGCAGCTCCGGGACAGTGGATCAGCCCCAGCATTTT. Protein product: CASSSGTVDQPQHF.

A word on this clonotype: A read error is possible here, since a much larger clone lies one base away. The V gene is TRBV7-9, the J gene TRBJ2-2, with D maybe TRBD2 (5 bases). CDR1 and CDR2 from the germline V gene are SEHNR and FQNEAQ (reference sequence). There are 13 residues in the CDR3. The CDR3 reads CASSFGNTGELSF. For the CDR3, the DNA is TGTGCCAGCAGCTTTGGGAACACCGGGGAGCTGTCTTTT.

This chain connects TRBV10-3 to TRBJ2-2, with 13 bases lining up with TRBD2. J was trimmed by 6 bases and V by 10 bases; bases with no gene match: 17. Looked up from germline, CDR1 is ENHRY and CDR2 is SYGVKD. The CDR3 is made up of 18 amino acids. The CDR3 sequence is CATGNKLAGGRLSGELFF. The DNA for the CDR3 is TGTGCCACCGGCAATAAACTAGCGGGGGGGCGGCTCTCCGGGGAGCTGTTTTTT.

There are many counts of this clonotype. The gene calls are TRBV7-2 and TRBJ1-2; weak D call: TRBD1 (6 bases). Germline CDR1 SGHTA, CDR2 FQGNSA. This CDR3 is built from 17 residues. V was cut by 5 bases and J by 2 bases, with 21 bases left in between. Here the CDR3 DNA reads TGTGCCAGCAGCCACGCGTCGGGGGGGCCCCTAAACTATGGCTACACCTTC. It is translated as CASSHASGGPLNYGYTF.